These 21 T cell receptor beta chains were all obtained from the same sample, sequenced in a study of CD4 T cells in relation to SARS-CoV-2 and coronaviruses. These receptors are not linked to any known antigen. Assay: immunoSEQ multiplex PCR; the TCRdb copy retains only in-frame clones and omits some. This table has just under 20,000 clones, 80% to 85% appearing once. Before the COVID-19 pandemic, during about 2011-2019, CD4+ T cells were taken from unexposed donors. After less than 11 days of culture, CD4+ T cells were isolated. Specimen: CD4+ T cells from PBMCs, cultured in vitro. The receptors were sampled from a human donor in good health.

CDR3 DNA: TGTGCCAGCAGTTCCCTTCGGGACACCTACGAGCAGTACTTC. Protein: CASSSLRDTYEQYF. The chain carries TRBV6-5 and TRBJ2-7; D perhaps matches TRBD1 (6 bases). This CDR3 has 14 amino acids. Germline V gives CDR1 MNHEY, CDR2 SVGAGI. Trimming removed 4 bases at V and 2 bases at J, with 12 bases between.

The V gene is TRBV7-2, the J gene TRBJ1-6; D is unclear. Trimming removed 1 base from V and 0 bases from J, with 4 bases in between. The CDR3 runs 15 residues. Germline V gene data show CDR1 as SGHTA and CDR2 as FQGNSA. The CDR3 DNA follows: TGTGCCAGCAGCTTAGGCGGCTCCTATAATTCACCCCTCCACTTT. This sequence encodes CASSLGGSYNSPLHF.

This rearrangement joins TRBV2 to TRBJ2-7; a weak D match, TRBD2 (6 bases). V lost 3 bases and J lost 5, with 14 bases in between. The CDR3 loop spans 14 amino acids. Germline V CDR1 and CDR2: SNHLY, FYNNEI. The CDR3, as DNA: TGTGCCAGCAGTGACGGGACGCGGGGCAACGAGCAGTACTTC. Its translation: CASSDGTRGNEQYF.

This clone occurred a few times. V is TRBV9 and J is TRBJ1-2; D unclear. This CDR3 contains 12 residues. Germline V lookup: CDR1 SGDLS, CDR2 YYNGEE. Trimming took 0 bases from V and 4 from J, leaving 4 bases between them. CDR3 sequence: CASSVGSYGYTF. Written as DNA, the CDR3 is TGTGCCAGCAGCGTAGGGTCCTATGGCTACACCTTC. Based on the CDR3 plus reference TRBV9 and TRBJ1-2, the full variable domain is DSGVTQTPKHLITATGQRVTLRCSPRSGDLSVYWYQQSLDQGLQFLIQYYNGEERAKGNILERFSAQQFPDLHSELNLSSLELGDSALYFCASSVGSYGYTFGSGTRLTVV.

The chain is built from TRBV12-3 or TRBV12-4 and TRBJ1-1; possible D gene TRBD1, 5 bases. V shed 6 bases and J shed 6 bases, with 14 bases lying between them. This CDR3 contains 13 residues. The CDR3 DNA sequence: TGTGCCAGCAGGATGCTGGGGGTGGCTGAAGCTTTCTTT. This translates into CASRMLGVAEAFF.

This chain uses TRBV7-2 with TRBJ2-3; D ambiguous. CDR3 length: 14 residues. The V gene lost 1 base and the J gene lost 2 bases, with 7 bases spanning the gap. Per germline, CDR1 SGHTA and CDR2 FQGNSA. Written as DNA, the CDR3 is TGTGCCAGCAGCTTAGTAGGGCACACAGATACGCAGTATTTT. Encoded protein: CASSLVGHTDTQYF.

The V call is TRBV30, the J call TRBJ2-7, with 10 bases lining up with TRBD1. There are 17 residues in the CDR3. The J segment lost 3 bases and the V segment lost 1 base, leaving 12 bases of the junction unmatched. Germline assignment: CDR1 GTSNPN and CDR2 SVGIG (reference sequence). CDR3 in DNA: TGTGCCTGGAGTGGTGTTGAGGGACAGGGGACTCACTACGAGCAGTACTTC. Protein product: CAWSGVEGQGTHYEQYF.

This clone was recorded a few times. The chain joins TRBV7-8 to TRBJ2-1, with TRBD2 matching 7 bases. V gave up 3 bases and J gave up 4 bases; unmatched junction bases: 3. Germline-derived CDR1 and CDR2 are SGHVS and FQNEAQ. The length of the CDR3 is 14 residues. The CDR3 here is CASSLRGRYNEQFF. CDR3 coding DNA: TGTGCCAGCAGCTTGCGGGGGAGGTACAATGAGCAGTTCTTC.

V and J are TRBV18 and TRBJ1-5, with no clear D. V lost 2 bases, J lost 4 bases, and 6 bases lay in between. The CDR3 contains 13 residues. The germline gives CDR1 KGHSH, CDR2 LQKENI. This CDR3 reads CASSPLVNQPQHF. Written as DNA, the CDR3 is TGTGCCAGCTCACCATTGGTAAATCAGCCCCAGCATTTT.

This clone was seen more than once but under ten times. V is TRBV7-9 and J is TRBJ1-2; D is unclear. The V gene lost 0 bases and the J gene lost 4 bases, with 6 bases spanning the gap. Germline CDR1 reads SEHNR; CDR2 reads FQNEAQ (reference sequence). The CDR3 spans 13 residues. The CDR3 DNA is TGTGCCAGCAGCTTAGCAATGATCTATGGCTACACCTTC. It encodes CASSLAMIYGYTF.

This chain uses TRBV7-6 with TRBJ2-5; possible D gene TRBD1, 6 bases. CDR1 and CDR2 from the germline V gene are SGHVS and FNYEAQ. The V and J ends lost 5 bases and 5 bases respectively, with 21 bases between them. The CDR3 has 16 amino acids. The CDR3: CASSPSGGGHLETQYF. In DNA form, the CDR3 reads TGTGCCAGCAGCCCATCTGGTGGGGGCCATTTGGAGACCCAGTACTTC.

V and J are TRBV7-8 and TRBJ2-7; 8 nucleotides agree with TRBD1. The V gene's germline CDR1 is SGHVS and CDR2 FQNEAQ. CDR3 length: 13 residues. The V gene end was trimmed by 5 bases and the J gene end by 6 bases; junction bases not matched to a gene: 6. The CDR3 sequence: CASSLQTGAEQYF. The CDR3 coding sequence is TGTGCCAGCAGCCTACAGACAGGGGCCGAGCAGTACTTC.

In nucleotides, the CDR3 is TGTGCCAGTAGTATACGCTCCGGGGGGGCCGGCACAGATACGCAGTATTTT. Protein product: CASSIRSGGAGTDTQYF. The chain joins TRBV19 to TRBJ2-3, with TRBD2 matching over 8 bases. V lost 2 bases and J lost 1; bases outside the gene matches: 8. CDR3 size: 17 residues. Germline lookup yields CDR1 LNHDA and CDR2 SQIVND (reference sequence). Variable domain in full (rest from reference TRBV19 and TRBJ2-3): DGGITQSPKYLFRKEGQNVTLSCEQNLNHDAMYWYRQDPGQGLRLIYYSQIVNDFQKGDIAEGYSVSREKKESFPLTVTSAQKNPTAFYLCASSIRSGGAGTDTQYFGPGTRLTVL.

This sequence joins TRBV24-1 and TRBJ2-1; D perhaps matches TRBD2 (7 bases). The V gene lost 4 bases and the J gene lost 5 bases, with 17 bases spanning the gap. The CDR3 length is 16 residues. In germline, CDR1 is KGHDR, CDR2 SFDVKD. The CDR3 here is CATSDSLGGPNNEQFF. Here the CDR3 DNA reads TGTGCCACCAGTGACTCCTTGGGGGGGCCAAACAATGAGCAGTTCTTC.

The chain uses TRBV6-2 or TRBV6-3 and TRBJ1-5; D is undetermined. There are 11 residues in the CDR3. The germline gives CDR1 MNHEY, CDR2 SVGEGT. The ends were cut back, 2 bases at V and 9 bases at J, with 5 bases in the middle. The CDR3 DNA sequence: TGTGCCAGCAGTTACGTTGGGCCCCAGCATTTT. Amino acid sequence: CASSYVGPQHF.

The chain uses TRBV5-1 and TRBJ1-3, with 7 nucleotides matching TRBD1. The trim removed 4 bases at V and 4 bases at J, leaving 8 bases unmatched. Germline V gene lookup returns CDR1 SGHRS and CDR2 YFSETQ. The CDR3 sequence is 15 residues long. The CDR3, as DNA: TGCGCCAGCAGCCAAATACCGGGACAGGGAAACACCATATATTTT. This gives the protein CASSQIPGQGNTIYF.

This chain links TRBV5-1 with TRBJ2-3, with 14 bases matching TRBD2. The CDR3 consists of 19 residues. V shed 5 bases and J 0 bases; nucleotides not matched to a gene: 11. Germline V gene data show CDR1 as SGHRS and CDR2 as YFSETQ. CDR3 residues: CASRPGTSGGPSSTDTQYF. CDR3 in DNA: TGCGCCAGCAGACCGGGGACTAGCGGGGGCCCCAGTAGCACAGATACGCAGTATTTT. Full variable domain (outside the CDR3, taken from reference TRBV5-1 and TRBJ2-3): KAGVTQTPRYLIKTRGQQVTLSCSPISGHRSVSWYQQTPGQGLQFLFEYFSETQRNKGNFPGRFSGRQFSNSRSEMNVSTLELGDSALYLCASRPGTSGGPSSTDTQYFGPGTRLTVL.

This rearrangement joins TRBV7-9 to TRBJ2-3, with a weak D call TRBD2 (6 bases). V was clipped by 5 bases and J by 2 bases, with 11 bases between them. This CDR3 is 14 amino acids long. Germline assignment: CDR1 SEHNR and CDR2 FQNEAQ (reference sequence). The CDR3 is CASSPGLYTDTQYF. In nucleotides, the CDR3 is TGTGCCAGCAGCCCGGGACTTTACACAGATACGCAGTATTTT.

The rearrangement joins TRBV4-2 to TRBJ2-1; unclear D gene. CDR3 length equals 16 residues. Germline V lookup: CDR1 LGHNA, CDR2 YNFKEQ. V lost 0 bases and J 2 bases, leaving 11 bases between the germline ends. The CDR3 region is CASSQDFDITYNEQFF. The CDR3 DNA reads TGTGCCAGCAGCCAAGATTTCGACATAACCTACAATGAGCAGTTCTTC.

By its share, this clone is medium-sized. V and J are TRBV7-9 and TRBJ2-1; D remains unclear. V lost 5 bases to trimming and J lost 10 bases, with 15 bases between them. There are 13 residues in the CDR3. Germline CDR1 reads SEHNR; CDR2 reads FQNEAQ (reference sequence). In DNA, the CDR3 is TGTGCCAGCAGCCCTGGGCCGGGTCACGAGCAGTTCTTC. It translates to CASSPGPGHEQFF.

This chain joins TRBV7-2 and TRBJ1-6; 12 bases align to TRBD1. This CDR3 has 17 residues. CDR1 is SGHTA, CDR2 FQGNSA, per germline. The V and J ends lost 3 bases and 6 bases, in that order; junction bases with no gene match: 6. CDR3 DNA: TGTGCCAGCAGCTTCTCGTCGGGACAGGGGGCTAATTCACCCCTCCACTTT. Amino acids: CASSFSSGQGANSPLHF.